This TCR beta chain was profiled in a study of cytomegalovirus exposure and HLA in healthy donors. Findings and caveats of the study: An observed cluster of highly shared sequence variants was recorded as a likely sequencing artifact. The listing of 150 to 200 TCR beta chains classed them as cytomegalovirus-associated. Accurate prediction of HLA-A and HLA-B alleles (for most subjects) was reportedly achieved from TCR beta sequences.

The PCR employed 60 Vbeta primers together with 13 Jbeta primers. TCRdb keeps only in-frame clones here, not all; method: immunoSEQ multiplex PCR. Seen here are more than 75,000 clones, 79% observed once, and the top ten hold over 3%. A word on this clone: The antigen is unknown.

This CDR3 region has 13 residues. The V gene's germline CDR1 is SGHNT and CDR2 YYREEE (reference sequence). The V gene lost 0 bases and the J gene lost 1 base, with 2 bases spanning the gap. Healthy bone marrow donors made up the donors. The sequenced material came from PBMCs. V gene TRBV5-4 combines with J gene TRBJ1-3; no reliable D call. The source of this sequence is a woman aged 35 to 49 in good health and CMV-seronegative. The CDR3 reads CASSLASGNTIYF. DNA of the CDR3: TGTGCCAGCAGCTTGGCGTCTGGAAACACCATATATTTT.